This T cell receptor (beta chain) derives from a study of T cells in Graves' hyperthyroidism and ophthalmopathy (dated by TCRdb to the late 2010s). About the study as a whole: Peripheral blood was collected at initial diagnosis, before any treatment. To identify distinguishing TCR V-J signatures, a discovery cohort of around 100 patients was used, comprising roughly 45 with Graves' ophthalmopathy and about 59 with stable Graves' hyperthyroidism. Prospective prediction of ophthalmopathy was tested in an independent validation cohort consisting of fewer than 20 hyperthyroidism patients and approximately 16 patients who later progressed to ophthalmopathy. The 85 to 100 discovery patients were randomly split 7:3 into training and test sets. Thyroid tissue and blood T-cell repertoires from about six Graves' hyperthyroidism patients were also compared in the study. After sampling, hyperthyroidism patients received methimazole starting at 30 mg daily, and ophthalmopathy patients received high-dose intravenous methylprednisolone. According to the paper, TCR Vbeta CDR3 sequencing was carried out on about 140 peripheral blood samples, which came from fewer than 50 ophthalmopathy, approximately 78 hyperthyroidism and roughly 17 progressor patients.

Overall study outcomes, separate from this receptor: Sample size was not statistically predetermined, and investigators were not blinded to group allocation. In cross-validation, a model built on a 13 V-J signature told ophthalmopathy apart from stable hyperthyroidism with under 90% sensitivity and roughly 82% specificity, and in testing the same model reached 80%/75%. Most expanded thyroid clonotypes (frequency above 0.001) were also detected in blood, suggesting blood repertoires may reflect thyroid immune responses. During validation, the model predicted progression to ophthalmopathy a median of approximately six months ahead of onset, with just under 71% sensitivity and 72% to 80% specificity.

In its sample, this clonotype was seen many times. What antigen it recognizes has not been identified. Base qualities are not provided; no much larger clone lies one nucleotide away. The TCR beta CDR3 regions were amplified from the RNA transcripts. The TCR CDR3 was subjected to a first round of RT-PCR using the HTBI primer set and the Qiagen OneStep RT-PCR kit. Libraries were constructed in a second round of multiplex PCR, after which size selection and purification were carried out. Paired-end sequencing of the libraries was performed with 100 bp reads on an Illumina HiSeq2000. The original pipeline was this. SOAPnuke was used to process the raw data, throwing out any read that contained adapters or uncalled bases, had a mean Phred below 15, or lacked an exact constant-primer or identifier match. High-quality paired reads were merged using COPE v1.2.5, and each unique nucleotide sequence was defined as a clonotype. Clonotypes were aligned to IMGT TRBV, TRBD and TRBJ reference segments using MiTCR v1.1. Analysis was restricted to V-J combinations with a frequency above 0.0001, which covered roughly 99% of repertoires. The TCS score was defined as F50 (clonal expansion) divided by E x V (chaos), with BLOSUM62-based TCRdist calculated between CDR3 peptides within each V-J. Welch's t-statistics and random forest reduced just over 500 V-J features to 13, which were used in a naive Bayes classifier (R e1071). TCRdb reprocessing: public reads trimmed at Q25 with fastp, clones called with MiXCR, in-frame beta chains kept. Rows matching on CDR3 protein sequence are summarized as one entry with the most common DNA and genes. What appears here as the V and J calls and clone size reflects TCRdb's work, not the paper's. The sample table contains around 440,000 distinct CDR3 sequences; only one count was recorded for about 15% of them. Together, the top ten hold 7.5% to 8% of the sample.

The CDR3 holds 14 amino acids from the cysteine to the phenylalanine. The read is trimmed to its CDR3 DNA, 42 bases read in frame from base 1. The junction shows trimming of 5 bases on V and 0 bases on J, plus 11 bases between the germline ends. As encoded in the germline V gene (reference sequence), CDR1 is DFQATT while CDR2 is SNEGSKA. Stable Graves' hyperthyroidism was defined as no progression to ophthalmopathy during 18 months of follow-up. Hyperthyroidism patients were aged 18 to 65 years and newly diagnosed, with disease duration of less than 2 months. Exclusion was applied to patients with uncontrolled infections, other autoimmune diseases, pregnancy or lactation. Diagnoses relied on clinical symptoms, serum thyroxine and TRAb, thyroid ultrasound and orbital computed tomography. Ficoll-Paque density gradient centrifugation was used to isolate PBMCs from about 9 ml of fresh peripheral blood. Total RNA was extracted using Trizol reagent, and RNA quality was assessed on an Agilent 2100 Bioanalyzer.

The receptor's source is a woman aged 18 to 35 with Graves' hyperthyroidism. The receptor chain draws on TRBV20-1 and TRBJ2-1; perhaps TRBD2 is the D gene, with 6 bases matching. Input material: blood. The bases read TGCAGTGCTCTTAGCGGAAGCTCCTACAATGAGCAGTTCTTC. It specifies CSALSGSSYNEQFF.